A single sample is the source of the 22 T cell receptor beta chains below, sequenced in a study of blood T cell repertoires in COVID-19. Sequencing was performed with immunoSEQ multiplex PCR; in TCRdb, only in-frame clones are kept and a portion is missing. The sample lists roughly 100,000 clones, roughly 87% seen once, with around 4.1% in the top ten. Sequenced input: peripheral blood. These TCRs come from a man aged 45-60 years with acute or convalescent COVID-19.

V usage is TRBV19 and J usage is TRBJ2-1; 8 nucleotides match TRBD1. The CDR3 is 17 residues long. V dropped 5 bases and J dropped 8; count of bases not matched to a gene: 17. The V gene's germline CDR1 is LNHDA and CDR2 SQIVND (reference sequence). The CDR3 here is CASSLSRTGTYIDEQFF. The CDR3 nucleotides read TGTGCCAGTAGTCTATCCCGGACAGGGACGTATATCGATGAGCAGTTCTTC.

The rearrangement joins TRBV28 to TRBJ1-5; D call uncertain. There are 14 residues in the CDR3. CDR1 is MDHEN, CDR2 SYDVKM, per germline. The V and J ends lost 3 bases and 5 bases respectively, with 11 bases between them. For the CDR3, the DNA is TGTGCCAGCAGTTTGGGAGAGAGATATCAGCCCCAGCATTTT. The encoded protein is CASSLGERYQPQHF.

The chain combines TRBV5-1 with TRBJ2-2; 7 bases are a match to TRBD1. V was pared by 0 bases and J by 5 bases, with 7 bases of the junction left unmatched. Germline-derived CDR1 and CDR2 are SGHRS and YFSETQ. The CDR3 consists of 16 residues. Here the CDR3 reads CASSLGSGTETGELFF. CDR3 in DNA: TGCGCCAGCAGCTTGGGGTCCGGGACAGAGACCGGGGAGCTGTTTTTT.

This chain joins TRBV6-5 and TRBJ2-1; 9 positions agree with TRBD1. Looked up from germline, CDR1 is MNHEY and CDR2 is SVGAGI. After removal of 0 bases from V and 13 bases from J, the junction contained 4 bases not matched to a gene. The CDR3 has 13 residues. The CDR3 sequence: CASSYSPGQGQFF. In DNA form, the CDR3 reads TGTGCCAGCAGTTACTCGCCGGGACAGGGCCAGTTCTTC.

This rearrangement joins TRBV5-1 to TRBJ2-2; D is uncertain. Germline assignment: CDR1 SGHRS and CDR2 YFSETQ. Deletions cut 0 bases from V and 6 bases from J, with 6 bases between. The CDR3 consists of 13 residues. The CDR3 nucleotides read TGCGCCAGCAGCTTGGATGGGCCCGGGGAGCTGTTTTTT. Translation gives CASSLDGPGELFF. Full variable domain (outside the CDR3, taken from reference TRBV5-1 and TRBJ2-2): KAGVTQTPRYLIKTRGQQVTLSCSPISGHRSVSWYQQTPGQGLQFLFEYFSETQRNKGNFPGRFSGRQFSNSRSEMNVSTLELGDSALYLCASSLDGPGELFFGEGSRLTVL.

CDR3 sequence reads: CASSPQGTGGQPQHF. The CDR3 DNA reads TGTGCCAGCTCACCACAGGGGACAGGGGGCCAGCCCCAGCATTTT. This chain links TRBV18 with TRBJ1-5, with 12 bases lining up with TRBD1. Trimming took 1 base from V and 7 from J; bases not matched to a gene: 2. This CDR3 is 15 amino acids long. Germline V gene lookup returns CDR1 KGHSH and CDR2 LQKENI.

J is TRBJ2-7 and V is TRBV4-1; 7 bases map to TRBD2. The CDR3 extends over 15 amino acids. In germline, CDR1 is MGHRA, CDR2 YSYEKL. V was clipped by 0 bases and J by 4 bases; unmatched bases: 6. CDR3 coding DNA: TGCGCCAGCAGCCAAGACCCGGGAGGTTCGTACGAGCAGTACTTC. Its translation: CASSQDPGGSYEQYF.

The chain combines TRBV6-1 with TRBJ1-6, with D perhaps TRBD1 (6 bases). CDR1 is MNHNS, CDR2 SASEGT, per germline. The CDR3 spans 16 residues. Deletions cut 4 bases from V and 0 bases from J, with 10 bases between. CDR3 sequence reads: CASSGQESSYNSPLHF. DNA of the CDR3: TGTGCCAGCAGTGGACAGGAGAGCTCCTATAATTCACCCCTCCACTTT.

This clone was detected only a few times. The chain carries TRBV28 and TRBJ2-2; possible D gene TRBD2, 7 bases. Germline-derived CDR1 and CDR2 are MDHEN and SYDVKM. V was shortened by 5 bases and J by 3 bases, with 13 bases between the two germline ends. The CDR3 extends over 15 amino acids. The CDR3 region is CASSRGGPYTGELFF. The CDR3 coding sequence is TGTGCCAGCAGTAGGGGGGGACCGTACACCGGGGAGCTGTTTTTT.

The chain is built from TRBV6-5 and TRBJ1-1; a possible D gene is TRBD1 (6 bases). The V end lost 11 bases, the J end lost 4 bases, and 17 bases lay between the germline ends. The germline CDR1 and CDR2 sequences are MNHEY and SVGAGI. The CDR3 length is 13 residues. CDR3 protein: CAGISGAGTEAFF. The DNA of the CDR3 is TGTGCCGGAATATCAGGGGCAGGCACTGAAGCTTTCTTT.

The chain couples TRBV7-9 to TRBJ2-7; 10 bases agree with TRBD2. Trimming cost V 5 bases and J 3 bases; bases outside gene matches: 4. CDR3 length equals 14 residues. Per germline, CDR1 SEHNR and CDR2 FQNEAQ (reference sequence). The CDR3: CASSRTSGVYEQYF. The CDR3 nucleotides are TGTGCCAGCAGCCGGACTAGCGGAGTCTACGAGCAGTACTTC.

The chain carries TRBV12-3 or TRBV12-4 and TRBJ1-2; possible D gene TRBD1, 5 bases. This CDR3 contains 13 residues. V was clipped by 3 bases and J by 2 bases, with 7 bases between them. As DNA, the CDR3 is TGTGCCAGCAGTTTGACAGTAAACTATGGCTACACCTTC. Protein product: CASSLTVNYGYTF.

The CDR3 region has the DNA TGTGCCAGCAGCGGCACGGGACAGCTCACCGGGGAGCTGTTTTTT. Protein: CASSGTGQLTGELFF. This sequence joins TRBV21-1 and TRBJ2-2; the table's D call TRBD1 went unverified against the DNA. TRBV21-1 is given as a pseudogene. The CDR3 length is 15 residues.

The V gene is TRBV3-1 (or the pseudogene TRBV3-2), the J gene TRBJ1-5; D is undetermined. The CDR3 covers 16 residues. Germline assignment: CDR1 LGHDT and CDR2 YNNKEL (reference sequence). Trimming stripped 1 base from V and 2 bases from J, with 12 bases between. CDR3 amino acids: CASSQGALQGNQPQHF. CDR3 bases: TGTGCCAGCAGCCAAGGGGCCCTTCAGGGCAATCAGCCCCAGCATTTT.

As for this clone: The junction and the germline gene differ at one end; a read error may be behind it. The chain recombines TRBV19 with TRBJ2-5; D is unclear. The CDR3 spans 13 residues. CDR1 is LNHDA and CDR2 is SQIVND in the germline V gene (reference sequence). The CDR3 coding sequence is TGTGCCAGTAGCGGCGGCTTACAAGAGGCCCAGTACTTC. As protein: CASSGGLQEAQYF.

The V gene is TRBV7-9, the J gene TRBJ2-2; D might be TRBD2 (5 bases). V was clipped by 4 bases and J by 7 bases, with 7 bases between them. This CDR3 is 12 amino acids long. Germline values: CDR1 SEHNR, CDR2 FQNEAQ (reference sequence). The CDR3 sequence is CASSYGVGELFF. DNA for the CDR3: TGTGCCAGCAGCTACGGGGTCGGGGAGCTGTTTTTT.

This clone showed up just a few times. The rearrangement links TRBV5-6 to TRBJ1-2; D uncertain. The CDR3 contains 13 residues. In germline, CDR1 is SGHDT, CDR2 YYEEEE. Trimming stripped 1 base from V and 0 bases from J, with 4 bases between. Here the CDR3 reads CASSLTTNYGYTF. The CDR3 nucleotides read TGTGCCAGCAGCTTGACAACTAACTATGGCTACACCTTC. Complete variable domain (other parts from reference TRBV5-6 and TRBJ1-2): DAGVTQSPTHLIKTRGQQVTLRCSPKSGHDTVSWYQQALGQGPQFIFQYYEEEERQRGNFPDRFSGHQFPNYSSELNVNALLLGDSALYLCASSLTTNYGYTFGSGTRLTVV.

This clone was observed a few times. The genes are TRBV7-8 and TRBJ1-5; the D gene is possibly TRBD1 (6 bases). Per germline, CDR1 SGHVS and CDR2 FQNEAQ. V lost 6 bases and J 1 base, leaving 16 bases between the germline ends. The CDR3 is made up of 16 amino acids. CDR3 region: CASSALTGQSNQPQHF. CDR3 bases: TGTGCCAGCAGTGCATTGACGGGACAAAGCAATCAGCCCCAGCATTTT. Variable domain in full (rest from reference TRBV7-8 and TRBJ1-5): GAGVSQSPRYKVAKRGQDVALRCDPISGHVSLFWYQQALGQGPEFLTYFQNEAQLDKSGLPSDRFFAERPEGSVSTLKIQRTQQEDSAVYLCASSALTGQSNQPQHFGDGTRLSIL.

The CDR3 DNA reads TGTGCCAGCAGCCCGAAAATCGGGGAAGGGACTTGGGGAGAAAAACTGTTTTTT. This gives the protein CASSPKIGEGTWGEKLFF. V usage is TRBV7-9 and J usage is TRBJ1-4; possibly TRBD1 for D (5 bases). The V and J ends lost 5 bases and 8 bases respectively, with 27 bases between them. The CDR3 is made up of 18 amino acids. Germline-derived CDR1 and CDR2 are SEHNR and FQNEAQ (reference sequence). The full variable domain, its missing parts supplied by reference TRBV7-9 and TRBJ1-4, is DTGVSQNPRHKITKRGQNVTFRCDPISEHNRLYWYRQTLGQGPEFLTYFQNEAQLEKSRLLSDRFSAERPKGSFSTLEIQRTEQGDSAMYLCASSPKIGEGTWGEKLFFGSGTQLSVL.

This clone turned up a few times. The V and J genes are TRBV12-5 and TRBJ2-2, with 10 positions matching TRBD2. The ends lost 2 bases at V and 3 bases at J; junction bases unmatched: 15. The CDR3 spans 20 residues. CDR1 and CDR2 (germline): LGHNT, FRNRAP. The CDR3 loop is CASGLLPRASGGPDTGELFF. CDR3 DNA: TGTGCTAGTGGTTTGCTCCCCCGGGCTAGCGGGGGCCCCGACACCGGGGAGCTGTTTTTT.

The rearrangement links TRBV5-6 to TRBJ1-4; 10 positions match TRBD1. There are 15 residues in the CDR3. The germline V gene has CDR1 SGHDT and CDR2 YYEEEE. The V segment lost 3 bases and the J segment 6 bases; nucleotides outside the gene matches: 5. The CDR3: CASSSPGQGYEKLFF. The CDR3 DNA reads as TGTGCCAGCAGCTCTCCGGGACAGGGGTATGAAAAACTGTTTTTT.

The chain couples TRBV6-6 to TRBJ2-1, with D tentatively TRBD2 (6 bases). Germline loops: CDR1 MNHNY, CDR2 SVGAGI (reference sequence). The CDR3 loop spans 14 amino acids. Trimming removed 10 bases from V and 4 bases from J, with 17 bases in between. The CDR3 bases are TGTGCCACCCGACTAGGAGGCTTATACAATGAGCAGTTCTTC. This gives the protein CATRLGGLYNEQFF.